This T cell receptor (beta chain) was sequenced in a study of beta chain features in type 1 diabetes. Whole-study context: The number of sorted cells examined across all samples was some 98,000,000. Study findings and constraints: Any PCR bias toward short templates would affect both groups alike. For patients, the naive, central memory and Treg TCRB repertoires appeared more alike than for healthy donors.

Germline V gives CDR1 GTSNPN, CDR2 SVGIG (reference sequence). The CDR3 is 13 amino acids. V shed 5 bases and J shed 8 bases, with 19 bases lying between them. The authors sorted CD4+ naive, central memory, regulatory and stem cell-like memory cells via CD45RO/CCR7/CD25/CD127/CD95/CD27. Investigators reverse transcribed all isolated RNA, so they sequenced expressed TCRB transcripts. The assay was immunoSEQ multiplex PCR, and TCRdb's table has in-frame clones only and misses some. The sample gives 150,000 to 190,000 clones, about 8.1% of which show up once; about 0.6% is in the top ten. This clone turned up a few times. Its antigen is still unknown.

The chain joins TRBV30 to TRBJ2-7; D is possibly TRBD1 (6 bases). Specimen: central memory CD4+ T cells from blood. This TCR was recovered from a man aged 18 to 29 in good health. CDR3 DNA: TGTGCCTGGGGAATACAGGGACACCTTAAGCAGTACTTC. It codes for CAWGIQGHLKQYF.